Included here is one T cell receptor beta chain sequence, with context. This sample is part of a study of shared clonotypes between healthy human individuals. Assay execution proceeded at the deep level. This table comes from immunoSEQ multiplex PCR, and its TCRdb copy is limited to in-frame clones, with some not included. The sample lists around 500,000 clones, roughly 85% occurring once. V lost 3 bases to trimming and J lost 7 bases; unmatched junction nucleotides: 12. This CDR3 spans 18 amino acids. Nashville, Tennessee was home to all donors, each a Caucasian adult. Unsorted samples, those not sorted, used about 90 million PBMCs for genomic DNA.

The sequenced sample consisted of PBMCs. J is TRBJ2-7 and V is TRBV23-1; 16 nucleotides align to TRBD2. TRBV23-1 is an ORF, and what it does is uncertain. This clonotype was sampled from a woman in her forties in good health. Some clones in this sample may be carry-over from other donors' samples. CDR3: CASSQLGLAGGPLDEQYF. CDR3 coding DNA: TGCGCCAGCAGTCAGTTGGGACTAGCGGGAGGGCCCTTAGATGAGCAGTACTTC.